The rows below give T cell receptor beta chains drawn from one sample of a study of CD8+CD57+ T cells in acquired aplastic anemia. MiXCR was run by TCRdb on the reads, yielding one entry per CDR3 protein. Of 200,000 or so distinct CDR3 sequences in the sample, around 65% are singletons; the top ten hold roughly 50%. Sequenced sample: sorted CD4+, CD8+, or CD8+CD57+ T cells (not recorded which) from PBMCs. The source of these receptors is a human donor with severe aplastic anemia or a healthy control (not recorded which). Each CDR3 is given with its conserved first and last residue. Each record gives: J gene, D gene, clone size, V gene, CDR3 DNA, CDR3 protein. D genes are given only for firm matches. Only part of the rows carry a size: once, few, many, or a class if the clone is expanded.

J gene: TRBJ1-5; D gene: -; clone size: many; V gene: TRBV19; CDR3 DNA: TGTGCCAGTAGTATAGTGACAAGAGGAAGCAATCAGCCCCAGCATTTT; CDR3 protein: CASSIVTRGSNQPQHF
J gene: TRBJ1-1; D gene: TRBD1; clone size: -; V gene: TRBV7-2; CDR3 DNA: TGTGCCAGCAGCTCAGGGACAGGAGAAGCTTTCTTT; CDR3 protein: CASSSGTGEAFF
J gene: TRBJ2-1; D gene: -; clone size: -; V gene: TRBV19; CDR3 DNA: TGTGCCAGTACGCTTCTAGGAGGTATAAGTGAGCAGTTCTTC; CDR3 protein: CASTLLGGISEQFF
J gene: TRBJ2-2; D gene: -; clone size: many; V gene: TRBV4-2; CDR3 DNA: TGTGCCAGCAGCCAGGCCACTAGGGCCGGGGAGCTGTTTTTT; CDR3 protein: CASSQATRAGELFF
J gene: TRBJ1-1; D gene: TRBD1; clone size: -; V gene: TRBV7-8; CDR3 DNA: TGTGCCAGCAGCTTAGCAAGGGGGCGCTTGGGCACTGAAGCTTTCTTT; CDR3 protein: CASSLARGRLGTEAFF
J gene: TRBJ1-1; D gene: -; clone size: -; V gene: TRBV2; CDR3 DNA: TGTGCCAGCAGTGAAGCGATAATGGGCAGGGATGAGGAAGCTTTCTTT; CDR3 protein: CASSEAIMGRDEEAFF
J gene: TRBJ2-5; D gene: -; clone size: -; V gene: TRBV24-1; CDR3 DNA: TGTGCCACCAGTGATCCAGGACAGCAAGAGACCCAGTACTTC; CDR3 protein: CATSDPGQQETQYF
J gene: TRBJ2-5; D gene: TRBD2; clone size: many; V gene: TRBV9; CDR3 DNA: TGTGCCAGCAGCGCCGACGGGCTAGCGGCGGGATGGTACCAAGAGACCCAGTACTTC; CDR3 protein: CASSADGLAAGWYQETQYF
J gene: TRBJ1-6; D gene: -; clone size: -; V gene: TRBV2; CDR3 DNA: TGTGCCAGCAGTGTGGCCGGGGTAGGTTCACCCCTCCACTTT; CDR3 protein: CASSVAGVGSPLHF
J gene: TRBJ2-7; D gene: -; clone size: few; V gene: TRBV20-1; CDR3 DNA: TGCAGTGCTAGTGATTTAGGGGCTGGGGCCTACGAGCAGTACTTC; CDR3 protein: CSASDLGAGAYEQYF
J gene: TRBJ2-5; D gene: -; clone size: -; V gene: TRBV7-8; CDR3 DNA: TGTGCCAGCAGCATCGTAGGCACTGAGGAGACCCAGTACTTC; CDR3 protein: CASSIVGTEETQYF
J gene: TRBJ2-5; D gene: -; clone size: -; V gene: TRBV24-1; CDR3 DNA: TGTGCCACCAGTGACTACAGGGGAGGAGAGACCCAGTACTTC; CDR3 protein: CATSDYRGGETQYF
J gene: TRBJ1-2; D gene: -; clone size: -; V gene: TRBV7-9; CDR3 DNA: TGTGCCAGCAGCCTCGACGGGGGCAGGGGCTACACCTTC; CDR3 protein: CASSLDGGRGYTF
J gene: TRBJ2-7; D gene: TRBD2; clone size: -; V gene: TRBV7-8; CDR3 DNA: TGTGCCAGCAGCCCCCGACTAGCGGGGTTCTACGAGCAGCACTTC; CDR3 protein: CASSPRLAGFYEQHF
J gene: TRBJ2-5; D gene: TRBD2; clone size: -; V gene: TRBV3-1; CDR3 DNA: TGTGCCAGCAGCCAAGATGGGGGAAAAGCGGGGGGTCTCCAAGAGACCCAGTACTTC; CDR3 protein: CASSQDGGKAGGLQETQYF
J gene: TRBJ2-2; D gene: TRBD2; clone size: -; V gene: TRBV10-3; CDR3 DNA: TGTGCCAGCTTGGGACTAGCGGGGGGCCCAAAGGGCGGGGAGCTGTTTTTT; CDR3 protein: CASLGLAGGPKGGELFF
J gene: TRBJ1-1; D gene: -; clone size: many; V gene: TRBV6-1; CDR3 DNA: TGTGCCGGGGGGGAGAACACTGAAGCTTTCTTT; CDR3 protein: CAGGENTEAFF
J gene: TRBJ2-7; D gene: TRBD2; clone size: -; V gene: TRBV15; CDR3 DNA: TGTGCCACCAGCAGAGGATCGGCTAGCGGGAGAAACGAGCAGTACTTC; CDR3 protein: CATSRGSASGRNEQYF
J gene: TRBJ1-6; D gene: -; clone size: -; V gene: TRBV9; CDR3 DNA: TGTGCCAGCAGCGTAGTGCAGGGGAGCTCACCCCTCCACTTT; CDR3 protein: CASSVVQGSSPLHF
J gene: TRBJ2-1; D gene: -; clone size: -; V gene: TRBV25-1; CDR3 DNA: TGTGCCAGCAGGCAGGGTGGAGGGGGAGTGGGGTATGAGCAGTTCTTC; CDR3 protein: CASRQGGGGVGYEQFF
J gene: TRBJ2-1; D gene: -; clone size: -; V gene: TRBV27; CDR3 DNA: TGTGCCAGCAGTTTTAGTGACCATGAGCAGTTCTTC; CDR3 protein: CASSFSDHEQFF
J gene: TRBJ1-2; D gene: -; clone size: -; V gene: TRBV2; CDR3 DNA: TGTGCCACCGGGAGGGGGAATAGCTATGGCTACACCTTC; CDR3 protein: CATGRGNSYGYTF
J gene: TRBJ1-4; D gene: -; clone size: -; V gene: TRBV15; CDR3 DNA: TGTGCCACCAGCCTAGGTGCAACTAATGAAAAACTGTTTTTT; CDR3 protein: CATSLGATNEKLFF
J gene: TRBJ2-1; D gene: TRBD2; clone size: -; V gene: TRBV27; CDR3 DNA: TGTGCCAGCAGTTTTATCGGGGGGGCCCCCCTCAATGAGCAGTTCTTC; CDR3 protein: CASSFIGGAPLNEQFF
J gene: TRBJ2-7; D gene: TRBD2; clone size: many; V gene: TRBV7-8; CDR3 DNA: TGTGCCAGCAGCCCTCAGGGTAGCGGGGTCCCCTACGAGCAGTACTTC; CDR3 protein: CASSPQGSGVPYEQYF